This T cell receptor beta chain was observed in a study of neoadjuvant anti-PD-1 for oral cavity cancer. The time point was: after neoadjuvant nivolumab, at surgical resection. The junction had 13 bases not matched to a gene; V was cut back by 4 bases and J by 2 bases. Germline CDR1 is SGHDT and CDR2 is YYEEEE. This CDR3 region has 17 residues. The sample holds a few counts of this clone. TCRdb's copy holds only in-frame clones and misses some; the assay was immunoSEQ multiplex PCR. This table holds roughly 8,900 clones, about 70% found once. The chain recombines TRBV5-6 with TRBJ2-5; 8 bases match TRBD2. The receptor comes from a person aged 35 to 85 with oral cavity squamous cell carcinoma. The sample was PBMCs, taken after nivolumab (anti-PD-1) treatment. The CDR3 nucleotides are TGTGCCAGCAGCGTAAATCTAGCGGGCCTACTGCAAGAGACCCAGTACTTC. This translates into CASSVNLAGLLQETQYF. Combining the CDR3 with reference TRBV5-6 and TRBJ2-5 gives the whole variable domain DAGVTQSPTHLIKTRGQQVTLRCSPKSGHDTVSWYQQALGQGPQFIFQYYEEEERQRGNFPDRFSGHQFPNYSSELNVNALLLGDSALYLCASSVNLAGLLQETQYFGPGTRLLVL.